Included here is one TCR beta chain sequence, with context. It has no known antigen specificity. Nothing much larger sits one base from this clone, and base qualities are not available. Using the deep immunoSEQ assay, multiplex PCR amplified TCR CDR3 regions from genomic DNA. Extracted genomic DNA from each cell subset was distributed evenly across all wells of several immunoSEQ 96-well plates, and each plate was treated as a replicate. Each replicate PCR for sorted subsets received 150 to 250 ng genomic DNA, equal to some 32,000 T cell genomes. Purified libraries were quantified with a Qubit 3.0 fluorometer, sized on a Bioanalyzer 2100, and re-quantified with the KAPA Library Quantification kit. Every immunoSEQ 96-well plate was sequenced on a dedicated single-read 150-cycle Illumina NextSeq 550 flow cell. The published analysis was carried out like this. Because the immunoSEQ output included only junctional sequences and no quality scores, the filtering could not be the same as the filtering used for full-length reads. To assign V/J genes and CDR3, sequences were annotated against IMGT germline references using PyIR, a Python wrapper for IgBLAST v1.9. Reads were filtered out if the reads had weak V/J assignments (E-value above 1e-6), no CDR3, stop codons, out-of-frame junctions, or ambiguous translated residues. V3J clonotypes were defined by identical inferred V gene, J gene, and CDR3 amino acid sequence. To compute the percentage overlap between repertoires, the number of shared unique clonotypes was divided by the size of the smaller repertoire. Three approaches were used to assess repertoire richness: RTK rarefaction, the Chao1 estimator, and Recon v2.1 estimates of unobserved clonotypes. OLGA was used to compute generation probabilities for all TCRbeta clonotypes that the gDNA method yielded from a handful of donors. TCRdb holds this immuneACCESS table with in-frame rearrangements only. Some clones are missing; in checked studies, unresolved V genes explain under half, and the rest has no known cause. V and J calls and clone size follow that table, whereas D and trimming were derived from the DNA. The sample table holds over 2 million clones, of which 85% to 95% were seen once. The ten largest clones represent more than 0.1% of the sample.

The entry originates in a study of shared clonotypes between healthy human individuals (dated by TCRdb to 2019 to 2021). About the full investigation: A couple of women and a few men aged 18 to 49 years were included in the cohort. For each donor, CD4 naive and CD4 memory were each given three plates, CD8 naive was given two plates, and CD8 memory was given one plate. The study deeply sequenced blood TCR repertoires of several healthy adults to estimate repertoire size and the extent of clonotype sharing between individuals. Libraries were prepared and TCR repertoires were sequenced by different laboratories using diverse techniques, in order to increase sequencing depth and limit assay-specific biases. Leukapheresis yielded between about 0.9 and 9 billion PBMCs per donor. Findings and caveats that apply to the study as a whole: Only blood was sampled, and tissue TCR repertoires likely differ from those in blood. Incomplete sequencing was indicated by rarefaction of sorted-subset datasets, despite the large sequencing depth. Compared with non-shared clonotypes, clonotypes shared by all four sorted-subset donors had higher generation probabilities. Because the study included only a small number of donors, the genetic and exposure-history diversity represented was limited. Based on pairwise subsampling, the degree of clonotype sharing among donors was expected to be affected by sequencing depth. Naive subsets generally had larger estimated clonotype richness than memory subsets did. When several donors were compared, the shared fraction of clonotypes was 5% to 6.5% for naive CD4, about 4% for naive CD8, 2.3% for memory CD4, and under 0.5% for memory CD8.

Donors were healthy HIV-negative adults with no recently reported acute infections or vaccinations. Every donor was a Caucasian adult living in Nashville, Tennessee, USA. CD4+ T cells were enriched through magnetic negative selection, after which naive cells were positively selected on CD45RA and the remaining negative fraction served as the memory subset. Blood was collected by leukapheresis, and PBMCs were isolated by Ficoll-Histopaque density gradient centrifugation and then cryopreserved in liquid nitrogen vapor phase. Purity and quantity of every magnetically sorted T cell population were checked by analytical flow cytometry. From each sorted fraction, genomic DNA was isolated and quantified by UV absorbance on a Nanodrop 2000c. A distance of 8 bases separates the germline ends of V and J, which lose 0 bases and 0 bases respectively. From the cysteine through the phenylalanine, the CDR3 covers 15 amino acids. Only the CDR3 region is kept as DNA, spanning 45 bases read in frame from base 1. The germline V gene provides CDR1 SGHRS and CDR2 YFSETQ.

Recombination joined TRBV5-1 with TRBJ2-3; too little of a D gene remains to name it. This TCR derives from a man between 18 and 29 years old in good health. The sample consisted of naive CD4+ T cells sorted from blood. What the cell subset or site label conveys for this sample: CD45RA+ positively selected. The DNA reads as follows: TGCGCCAGCAGCTTGGAACGTCCTAGCACAGATACGCAGTATTTT. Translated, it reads CASSLERPSTDTQYF.